These 8 T cell receptor beta chains were all obtained from the same sample, sequenced in a study of T cell repertoires in cytomegalovirus infection (dated by TCRdb to about 2019). Sequencing took place on an Illumina HiSeq 1500. TCRdb trimmed the raw reads at Q25, called clones with MiXCR and kept productive beta chains. Every entry covers one CDR3 protein and lists the most common genes and DNA from its rows. The sample table records around 530,000 distinct CDR3 sequences; about 26% of these occur just once. 13% of the sample belongs to the ten largest clones. Sequenced sample: PBMCs. The receptor set was obtained from a human donor in good health (CMV status not recorded). Some clones in this sample may be carry-over from other donors' samples.

This clonotype was seen more than once but under ten times. The chain is built from TRBV28 and TRBJ1-1; D unresolved. There are 15 residues in the CDR3. CDR1 is MDHEN, CDR2 SYDVKM, per germline. V gave up 5 bases and J gave up 2 bases, with 15 bases separating them. CDR3 sequence reads: CASSPPGGINTEAFF. The CDR3 DNA reads TGTGCCAGCAGTCCCCCCGGAGGGATCAACACTGAAGCTTTCTTT. Filled out from reference TRBV28 and TRBJ1-1, the complete variable domain reads DVKVTQSSRYLVKRTGEKVFLECVQDMDHENMFWYRQDPGLGLRLIYFSYDVKMKEKGDIPEGYSVSREKKERFSLILESASTNQTSMYLCASSPPGGINTEAFFGQGTRLTVV.

The chain recombines TRBV29-1 with TRBJ1-1; 10 positions agree with TRBD1. This CDR3 region has 15 residues. The V and J ends lost 8 bases and 5 bases, in that order; junction bases with no gene match: 14. CDR1 is SQVTM and CDR2 is ANQGSEA in the germline V gene. The CDR3 nucleotides read TGCAGCCCCACCCTCTGGGACAGGGGTTTGACTGAAGCTTTCTTT. Its translation is CSPTLWDRGLTEAFF. Supplemented by reference TRBV29-1 and TRBJ1-1, the full variable domain reads SAVISQKPSRDICQRGTSLTIQCQVDSQVTMMFWYRQQPGQSLTLIATANQGSEATYESGFVIDKFPISRPNLTFSTLTVSNMSPEDSSIYLCSPTLWDRGLTEAFFGQGTRLTVV.

Ten or more counts support this clonotype. This chain connects TRBV11-2 to TRBJ2-2; D is ambiguous. The germline CDR1 and CDR2 sequences are SGHAT and FQNNGV. The CDR3 is 14 residues long. V lost 1 base to trimming and J lost 4 bases, with 7 bases between them. The CDR3: CASSLASFTGELFF. In DNA, the CDR3 is TGTGCCAGCAGCTTAGCGAGTTTCACCGGGGAGCTGTTTTTT.

Many counts were recorded for this clonotype. The gene calls are TRBV7-2 and TRBJ1-4; no clear D. Germline V lookup: CDR1 SGHTA, CDR2 FQGNSA. This CDR3 is built from 14 residues. V lost 4 bases, J lost 7 bases, and 13 bases lay in between. CDR3: CASSSSWGGEKLFF. The CDR3 bases are TGTGCCAGCAGCTCCTCATGGGGAGGTGAAAAACTGTTTTTT.

The chain combines TRBV6-1 with TRBJ2-5; D gene uncertain. V was trimmed by 6 bases and J by 7 bases, leaving 12 bases between them. The CDR3 is made up of 12 amino acids. Germline loops: CDR1 MNHNS, CDR2 SASEGT. Here the CDR3 reads CASRTRLGTQYF. The CDR3 region has the DNA TGTGCCAGCAGGACTCGACTCGGGACCCAGTACTTC.

This clonotype was seen many times. V is TRBV7-2 and J is TRBJ2-5; D gene uncertain. The CDR3 consists of 12 residues. In germline, CDR1 is SGHTA, CDR2 FQGNSA. Between the trimmed V and J ends, which lost 3 bases and 0 bases, there was a span of 2 bases. CDR3 in amino acids: CASSFNQETQYF. CDR3 bases: TGTGCCAGCAGCTTTAACCAAGAGACCCAGTACTTC.

The V and J genes are TRBV28 and TRBJ2-1; TRBD2 matches at 8 bases. With V trimmed by 4 bases and J by 14 bases, 22 bases remained unmatched. The CDR3 spans 17 residues. Germline assignment: CDR1 MDHEN and CDR2 SYDVKM. The CDR3 DNA is TGTGCCAGCAGTTGGGGTCTAGCGGGCACCAGGGTTAAATTTAAGTTCTTC. Protein sequence: CASSWGLAGTRVKFKFF.

This clonotype has ten or more counts. The chain has TRBV7-2 and TRBJ1-5, with 9 bases that match TRBD1. Germline V gene sequence: CDR1 SGHTA, CDR2 FQGNSA. Unmatched junction bases numbered 4, after V lost 4 bases and J lost 3 bases. The CDR3 contains 15 residues. CDR3 bases: TGTGCCAGCAGCTCCGGGACAGGGTTCAATCAGCCCCAGCATTTT. It is translated as CASSSGTGFNQPQHF.